This T cell receptor (beta chain) was found in a study of T cell repertoires in cytomegalovirus infection. About the study: The public TCR beta signatures pointed to both CMV infection and matching HLA type. Notes on the study in general: Within the response measured ex vivo, HLA-C-restricted CMV-specific TCR beta clonotypes were dominant. Summed frequency of shared TCR beta families picked out CMV carriers who also had the relevant HLA.

This clonotype was counted ten times or more. What it recognizes is unknown. The CDR3 is made up of 14 amino acids. V dropped 5 bases and J dropped 2 bases, with 12 bases sitting between them. Per the germline V gene, CDR1 is SGHTA and CDR2 is FQGNSA. MiXCR was run by TCRdb on the reads, yielding one entry per CDR3 protein. The sample lists 150,000 to 200,000 distinct CDR3 sequences, approximately 15% seen once, with 25% to 30% in the top ten. The receptor was derived from a human donor in good health (CMV status not recorded). Some clones in this sample may be carry-over from other donors' samples. This chain uses TRBV7-2 with TRBJ1-1, with TRBD1 as a possible D gene (5 bases). The sequenced material came from PBMCs. DNA for the CDR3: TGTGCCAGCAGCCTTTTGACAGATAACACTGAAGCTTTCTTT. As protein: CASSLLTDNTEAFF.